The sequence of this TCR beta chain was determined in a study of graft-versus-host responses after intestinal transplantation. Background on the study: Among the recipients, transplants were multivisceral, liver-intestinal, or isolated intestinal. Each recipient received anti-thymocyte globulin induction, then tacrolimus and steroids for 3 to 4 years. Study findings and constraints: Declining HvG levels early post-transplant were linked to peak circulating GvH clone levels. Recipient bone marrow held GvH clones, some seen earlier in ileum or blood.

The sample holds one count of this clone. Its target is not known. The CDR3 consists of 16 residues. The germline CDR1 and CDR2 sequences are SGHRS and YFSETQ. Trimming at V came to 4 bases and at J to 3 bases, leaving 6 bases not matched to a gene. Sequencing used immunoSEQ multiplex PCR; TCRdb keeps in-frame clones, though not all of them. In the table there are 85,000 to 95,000 clones, 85% to 95% of which are singletons. This sample comprised unstimulated CD8+ T cells sorted from spleen or lymph node cells, obtained before intestinal transplant. The rearrangement uses TRBV5-1 and TRBJ2-3; 12 bases match TRBD2. The TCR sequence derives from a human donor who received an intestinal transplant. Written as DNA, the CDR3 is TGCGCCAGCAGCCAAGCTAGCGGGGGGGCAACAGATACGCAGTATTTT. Residues: CASSQASGGATDTQYF.